The 17 T cell receptor beta chains given below trace back to one sample, sequenced in a study of patients and donors after allogeneic stem cell transplantation. Via MiXCR, TCRdb re-called the RT-PCR reads, giving one row per CDR3 protein. The sample includes 98,000 or so distinct CDR3 sequences, around 33% of them seen just once. The source material was blood, either unsorted or a sorted T cell fraction (not recorded which). The receptors stem from a human donor who was either an allogeneic HSCT recipient or a stem cell or donor lymphocyte infusion donor (not recorded which). It is not recorded whose cells these are; they may come from a transplant donor.

This rearrangement joins TRBV12-3 or TRBV12-4 to TRBJ2-4; D is ambiguous. Trimming left V 6 bases short and J 2 bases short, with 11 bases between. The CDR3 totals 14 residues. Written as DNA, the CDR3 is TGTGCCAGCAGCCTAGGGTATTCCAAAAACATTCAGTACTTC. Translated: CASSLGYSKNIQYF.

This clonotype has ten or more counts. The V call is TRBV12-3 or TRBV12-4, the J call TRBJ1-1, with D maybe TRBD1 (6 bases). This CDR3 spans 12 amino acids. V lost 3 bases to trimming and J lost 5 bases, with 7 bases between them. CDR3 sequence: CASSFGQTEAFF. In DNA form, the CDR3 reads TGTGCCAGCAGTTTCGGACAGACTGAAGCTTTCTTT.

The gene calls are TRBV4-1 and TRBJ2-7; perhaps TRBD2 as D (5 bases). This CDR3 region has 16 residues. Germline-derived CDR1 and CDR2 are MGHRA and YSYEKL. Trimming pared 1 base from V and 3 bases from J, leaving 16 bases between. The CDR3 DNA reads TGCGCCAGCAGCCAAGCCTCGGGGAGCCCCTACTACGAGCAGTACTTC. Translated, it gives CASSQASGSPYYEQYF.

This clonotype has only a few counts. The chain has TRBV3-1 and TRBJ2-7; D remains unclear. Trimming left V 4 bases short and J 4 bases short, with 11 bases between. The CDR3 loop spans 13 amino acids. Germline V CDR1 and CDR2: LGHDT, YNNKEL (reference sequence). The CDR3 DNA reads TGTGCCAGCAGCCTCTCGCCCGGTTACGAGCAGTACTTC. Translation: CASSLSPGYEQYF.

V is TRBV28 and J is TRBJ1-5; D is uncertain. Per germline, CDR1 MDHEN and CDR2 SYDVKM. The CDR3 has 11 residues. Deletions cut 3 bases from V and 5 bases from J, with 2 bases between. The CDR3 nucleotides read TGTGCCAGCAGTTTGGATCAGCCCCAGCATTTT. This sequence encodes CASSLDQPQHF.

The rearrangement links TRBV9 to TRBJ2-1; 9 bases agree with TRBD2. Germline CDR1 and CDR2: SGDLS and YYNGEE. V dropped 0 bases and J dropped 4; count of bases not matched to a gene: 5. The CDR3 is 16 residues long. The DNA for the CDR3 is TGTGCCAGCAGCGTAGCAGGGACTAGCTTATACAATGAGCAGTTCTTC. This sequence encodes CASSVAGTSLYNEQFF.

This clonotype appeared a few times. The rearrangement joins TRBV12-3 or TRBV12-4 to TRBJ1-1; a weak D match, TRBD1 (5 bases). The CDR3 contains 13 residues. V gave up 6 bases and J gave up 7 bases, with 15 bases separating them. This CDR3 reads CASSTTVAGEAFF. CDR3 DNA sequence: TGTGCCAGCAGCACGACAGTCGCCGGTGAAGCTTTCTTT.

This clonotype was observed a handful of times. The chain couples TRBV6-5 to TRBJ1-3; 8 bases are shared with TRBD1. Germline CDR1 MNHEY, CDR2 SVGAGI. The CDR3 extends over 15 amino acids. V dropped 2 bases and J dropped 4; count of bases not matched to a gene: 4. In DNA, the CDR3 is TGTGCCAGCAGTTACCAACGGACAGGGGGAAACACCATATATTTT. This sequence encodes CASSYQRTGGNTIYF.

This clonotype was recorded once. DNA of the CDR3: TGTGCCAGCAGCCACTCAGGGTTCGCCTCCTACGAGCAGTACTTC. Translating it yields CASSHSGFASYEQYF. The J gene is TRBJ2-7, the V gene TRBV7-9; a weak D match, TRBD1 (5 bases). CDR3 length: 15 residues. V lost 5 bases to trimming and J lost 0 bases, with 14 bases between them. CDR1 and CDR2 from the germline V gene are SEHNR and FQNEAQ (reference sequence).

This clonotype was counted only a few times. This chain joins TRBV20-1 and TRBJ1-4; D gene unclear. V dropped 6 bases and J dropped 4 bases, with 15 bases sitting between them. Germline values: CDR1 DFQATT, CDR2 SNEGSKA (reference sequence). This CDR3 comprises 14 residues. The CDR3 loop is CSAAGGVLNEKLFF. The CDR3, as DNA: TGCAGTGCCGCTGGCGGCGTCCTTAATGAAAAACTGTTTTTT.

The chain employs TRBV20-1 and TRBJ2-1; no firm D call. Germline-derived CDR1 and CDR2 are DFQATT and SNEGSKA (reference sequence). This CDR3 has 14 residues. Trimming removed 2 bases at V and 4 bases at J, with 12 bases between. This chain's CDR3 is CSARLPTSYNEQFF. CDR3 nucleotide sequence: TGCAGTGCTAGACTACCGACTTCTTACAATGAGCAGTTCTTC.

The rearrangement uses TRBV4-3 and TRBJ1-2; 8 bases are a match to TRBD1. The CDR3 is 16 residues long. After removal of 0 bases from V and 6 bases from J, the junction contained 9 bases not matched to a gene. The V gene's germline CDR1 is LGHNA and CDR2 YSLEER. The CDR3 bases are TGCGCCAGCAGCCAAGATGAAGGCGCCAGGGGGCATGGCTACACCTTC. Translated: CASSQDEGARGHGYTF.

This clonotype was detected a few times. The chain uses TRBV5-1 and TRBJ1-5, with a weak D call TRBD1 (6 bases). With 1 base removed from V and 5 bases from J, the gap between germline ends came to 13 bases. Germline V CDR1 and CDR2: SGHRS, YFSETQ. The length of the CDR3 is 15 residues. The CDR3 nucleotides read TGCGCCAGCAGCTTGTTGGGCAGACAGGATCAGCCCCAGCATTTT. This encodes CASSLLGRQDQPQHF.

The chain links TRBV2 to TRBJ2-7, with a possible D match to TRBD1 (5 bases). The CDR3 totals 14 residues. Deletions cut 1 base from V and 7 bases from J, with 14 bases between. The germline V gene encodes CDR1 SNHLY and CDR2 FYNNEI. The CDR3 loop is CASSEGQGLREQYF. In DNA form, the CDR3 reads TGTGCCAGCAGTGAAGGGCAGGGTCTACGGGAGCAGTACTTC.

In this sample, this clonotype turned up a few times. The chain joins TRBV27 to TRBJ1-1; no firm D call. Germline assignment: CDR1 MNHEY and CDR2 SMNVEV (reference sequence). With 3 bases removed from V and 11 bases from J, the gap between germline ends came to 22 bases. CDR3 length: 15 residues. The CDR3 spells CASSFLPPRVMGAFF. The CDR3 nucleotides are TGTGCCAGCAGTTTTCTCCCCCCGAGAGTCATGGGTGCTTTCTTT.

The chain uses TRBV5-1 and TRBJ2-1, with 12 bases that match TRBD2. The CDR3 loop spans 15 amino acids. V shed 4 bases and J 6 bases; nucleotides not matched to a gene: 5. Germline V CDR1 and CDR2: SGHRS, YFSETQ. The CDR3 is CASSMTSGSVNEQFF. The CDR3 DNA reads TGCGCCAGCAGCATGACTAGCGGGAGTGTCAATGAGCAGTTCTTC.

This clonotype was picked up a small number of times. DNA for the CDR3: TGTGCCAGCAGCCAAGAAGGAAGCTCCTACGAGCAGTACTTC. Translated, it gives CASSQEGSSYEQYF. The chain uses TRBV4-2 and TRBJ2-7; D unclear. The CDR3 is 14 residues long. Trimming removed 0 bases from V and 0 bases from J, with 6 bases in between. Germline CDR1 and CDR2: LGHNA and YNFKEQ.